The source of this TCR beta chain is a study of CD8 T cells in Susac syndrome. The TEMRA cells underwent FACS enrichment, while the CD8+ and CD4+ T cells underwent negative isolation. CDR1 is MDHEN, CDR2 SYDVKM, per germline. This CDR3 contains 12 residues. V was trimmed by 3 bases and J by 8 bases, leaving 10 bases between them. cDNA came from around 0.54 to 1 ug RNA primed by random hexamers. It was immunoSEQ multiplex PCR that amplified TCR beta CDR3 across 54 Vbeta and 13 Jbeta. TCRdb reprocessed the immunoSEQ multiplex PCR reads with MiXCR, giving one entry per CDR3 protein. The repertoire holds more than 90,000 distinct CDR3 sequences, with more than 85% as singletons.

This sequence originates from a human donor with multiple sclerosis. What was sequenced was CD4+ T cells from PBMCs. The chain links TRBV28 to TRBJ1-2; unclear D gene. The CDR3 DNA reads as TGTGCCAGCAGTTTTAGGATGGCAGGCTACACCTTC. Translating it yields CASSFRMAGYTF.